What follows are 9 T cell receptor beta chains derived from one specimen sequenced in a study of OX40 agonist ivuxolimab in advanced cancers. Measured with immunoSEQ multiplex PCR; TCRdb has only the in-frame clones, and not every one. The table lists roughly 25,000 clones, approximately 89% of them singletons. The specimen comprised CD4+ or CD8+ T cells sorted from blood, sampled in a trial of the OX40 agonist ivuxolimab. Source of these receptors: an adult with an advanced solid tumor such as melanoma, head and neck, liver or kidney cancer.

CDR3 nucleotides: TGTGCCAGCAGTGGGGGGACAGCAGATCAGCCCCAGCATTTT. Its translation: CASSGGTADQPQHF. The chain joins TRBV2 to TRBJ1-5, with 7 bases identical to TRBD1. The CDR3 length is 14 residues. Per the germline V gene, CDR1 is SNHLY and CDR2 is FYNNEI. With 4 bases clipped from V and 5 bases from J, the junction kept 5 bases outside the gene matches.

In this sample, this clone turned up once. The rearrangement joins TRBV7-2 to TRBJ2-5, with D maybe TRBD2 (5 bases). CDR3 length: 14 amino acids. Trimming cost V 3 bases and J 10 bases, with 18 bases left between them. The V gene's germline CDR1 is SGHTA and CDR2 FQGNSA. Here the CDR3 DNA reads TGTGCCAGCAGCTTCTCCGGGATACCGTTAGGCCAGTACTTC. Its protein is CASSFSGIPLGQYF.

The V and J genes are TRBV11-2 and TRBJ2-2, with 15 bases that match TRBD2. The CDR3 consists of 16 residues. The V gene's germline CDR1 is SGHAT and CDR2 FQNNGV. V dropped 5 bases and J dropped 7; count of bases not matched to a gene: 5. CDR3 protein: CASSGGLAGGSGELFF. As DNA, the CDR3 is TGTGCCAGCAGCGGGGGACTAGCGGGAGGAAGCGGGGAGCTGTTTTTT.

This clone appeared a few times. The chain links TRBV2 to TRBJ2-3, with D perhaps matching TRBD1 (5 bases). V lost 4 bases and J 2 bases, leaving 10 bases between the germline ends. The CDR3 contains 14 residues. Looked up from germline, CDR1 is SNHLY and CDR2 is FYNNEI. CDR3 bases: TGTGCCAGCAGTGTTAGACAGTTCACAGATACGCAGTATTTT. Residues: CASSVRQFTDTQYF.

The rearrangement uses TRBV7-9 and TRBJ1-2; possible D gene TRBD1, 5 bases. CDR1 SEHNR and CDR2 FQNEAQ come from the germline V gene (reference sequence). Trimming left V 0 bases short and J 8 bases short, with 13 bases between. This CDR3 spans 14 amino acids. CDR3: CASSLAGREGGYTF. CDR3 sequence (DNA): TGTGCCAGCAGCTTAGCGGGCAGGGAAGGAGGCTACACCTTC.

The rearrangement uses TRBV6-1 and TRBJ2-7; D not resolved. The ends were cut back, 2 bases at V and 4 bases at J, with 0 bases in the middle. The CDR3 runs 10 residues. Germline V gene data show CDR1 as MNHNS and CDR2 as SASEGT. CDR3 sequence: CASSEYEQYF. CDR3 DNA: TGTGCCAGCAGTGAATACGAGCAGTACTTC.

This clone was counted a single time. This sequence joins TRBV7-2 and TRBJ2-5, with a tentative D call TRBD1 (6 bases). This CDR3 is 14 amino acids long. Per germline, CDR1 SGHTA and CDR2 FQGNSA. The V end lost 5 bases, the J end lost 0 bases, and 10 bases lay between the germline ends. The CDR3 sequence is CASSKQGYQETQYF. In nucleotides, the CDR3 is TGTGCCAGCAGCAAACAGGGCTACCAAGAGACCCAGTACTTC.

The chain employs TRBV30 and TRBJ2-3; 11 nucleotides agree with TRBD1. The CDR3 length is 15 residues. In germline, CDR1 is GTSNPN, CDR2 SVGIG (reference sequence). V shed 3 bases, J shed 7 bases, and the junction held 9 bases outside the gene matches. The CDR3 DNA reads TGTGCCTGGAGCACAGGGACAGGGGGTGGGAATACGCAGTATTTT. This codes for CAWSTGTGGGNTQYF.

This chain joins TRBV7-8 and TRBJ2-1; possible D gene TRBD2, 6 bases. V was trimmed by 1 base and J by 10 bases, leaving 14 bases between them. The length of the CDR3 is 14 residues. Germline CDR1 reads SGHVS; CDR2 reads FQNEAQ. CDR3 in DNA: TGTGCCAGCAGCTTAGGGACTACCAAGGGGGAGCAGTTCTTC. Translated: CASSLGTTKGEQFF.